This T cell receptor beta chain originates from a study of chemoradiotherapy in HPV16-positive cancers. Across the whole study: Candidate HPV-specific T-cell clones and common TCR motifs came from functional assays in a couple of HPV16-positive patients.

The assay was immunoSEQ multiplex PCR, and TCRdb's table has in-frame clones only and misses some. This sample has 4,000 or so clones, with 70% to 80% found just once. On this clone: Its target is unknown.

Samples were taken several times over chemoradiotherapy. CDR3 size: 14 residues. General observations from the study: Candidate HPV-specific clones and E7-related TCR motifs grew in tumor during treatment.

This TCR came from a human donor with HPV-associated anogenital cancer. This chain joins TRBV21-1 and TRBJ2-3; the DNA was not used to check the table's D call, TRBD1. TRBV21-1 represents a pseudogene. Source: tumor tissue, taken from a patient who underwent chemoradiotherapy. This CDR3 is CASSKAGGRDTQYF. The CDR3 DNA follows: TGTGCCAGCAGCAAAGCAGGGGGCAGGGATACGCAGTATTTT.